The 10 T cell receptor beta chains below were found in one sample sequenced in a study of cytomegalovirus exposure and HLA in healthy donors. The primer mix had 60 Vbeta and 13 Jbeta primers. Measured with immunoSEQ multiplex PCR; TCRdb has only the in-frame clones, and not every one. This sample has 95,000 to 100,000 clones, with around 73% found just once. The sequencing sample was made of PBMCs. The receptors come from a woman aged 60-70 years in good health and CMV-seronegative.

Only a few counts were recorded for this clone. The chain recombines TRBV10-3 with TRBJ2-1, with 15 bases identical to TRBD2. The CDR3 loop spans 21 amino acids. Germline V gene sequence: CDR1 ENHRY, CDR2 SYGVKD. After removal of 4 bases from V and 2 bases from J, the junction contained 15 bases not matched to a gene. The CDR3 here is CAISASSWTSGRGDPYNEQFF. Written as DNA, the CDR3 is TGTGCCATCAGTGCCTCCTCATGGACTAGCGGGAGGGGGGACCCCTACAATGAGCAGTTCTTC.

This clone was seen a handful of times. The chain carries TRBV27 and TRBJ1-2; 8 nucleotides line up with TRBD1. Trimming cost V 4 bases and J 6 bases; bases outside gene matches: 4. CDR3 length: 13 amino acids. Germline CDR1 MNHEY, CDR2 SMNVEV (reference sequence). The CDR3 protein is CASSSGQVNGYTF. CDR3 bases: TGTGCCAGCAGTTCGGGACAGGTTAATGGCTACACCTTC.

The chain carries TRBV7-9 and TRBJ2-2; D not resolved. This CDR3 has 15 residues. V was cut by 0 bases and J by 4 bases, with 9 bases left in between. Germline CDR1 is SEHNR and CDR2 is FQNEAQ (reference sequence). The DNA of the CDR3 is TGTGCCAGCAGCTTAGCGACTTCTCCCACCGGGGAGCTGTTTTTT. Translated: CASSLATSPTGELFF.

V is TRBV7-2 and J is TRBJ1-5; a possible D gene is TRBD1 (5 bases). Trimming left V 5 bases short and J 4 bases short, with 12 bases between. The length of the CDR3 is 14 residues. Germline CDR1 is SGHTA and CDR2 is FQGNSA. This CDR3 is CASSRGRVNQPQHF. In DNA, the CDR3 is TGTGCCAGCAGCAGGGGCAGGGTTAATCAGCCCCAGCATTTT. The whole variable domain, filled in from reference TRBV7-2 and TRBJ1-5, reads GAGVSQSPSNKVTEKGKDVELRCDPISGHTALYWYRQSLGQGLEFLIYFQGNSAPDKSGLPSDRFSAERTGGSVSTLTIQRTQQEDSAVYLCASSRGRVNQPQHFGDGTRLSIL.

The rearrangement joins TRBV7-2 to TRBJ2-1, with D possibly being TRBD2 (7 bases). This CDR3 region has 15 residues. Trimming removed 5 bases from V and 3 bases from J, with 14 bases in between. CDR1 and CDR2 from the germline V gene are SGHTA and FQGNSA. CDR3 bases: TGTGCCAGCAGCCGGGGGCTAGCGGACTACAATGAGCAGTTCTTC. It encodes CASSRGLADYNEQFF. Variable domain in full (rest from reference TRBV7-2 and TRBJ2-1): GAGVSQSPSNKVTEKGKDVELRCDPISGHTALYWYRQSLGQGLEFLIYFQGNSAPDKSGLPSDRFSAERTGGSVSTLTIQRTQQEDSAVYLCASSRGLADYNEQFFGPGTRLTVL.

DNA for the CDR3: TGTGCCAGCAGTTTATTTACGGGACAGAGTAACTACGAGCAGTACTTC. This encodes CASSLFTGQSNYEQYF. The chain couples TRBV27 to TRBJ2-7; 7 bases map to TRBD1. The CDR3 covers 16 residues. The germline V gene has CDR1 MNHEY and CDR2 SMNVEV (reference sequence). The trim removed 1 base at V and 3 bases at J, leaving 9 bases unmatched.

A single count supports this clone. V and J are TRBV28 and TRBJ1-2; 8 nucleotides line up with TRBD1. With V trimmed by 4 bases and J by 7 bases, 5 bases remained unmatched. Looked up from germline, CDR1 is MDHEN and CDR2 is SYDVKM. The CDR3 has 13 residues. DNA of the CDR3: TGTGCCAGCAGTTCCGGACAGGGAGTTGGCTACACCTTC. Protein product: CASSSGQGVGYTF.

The chain is built from TRBV25-1 and TRBJ1-5, with a weak D call TRBD1 (6 bases). V lost 4 bases, J lost 2 bases, and 12 bases lay in between. The CDR3 is made up of 15 amino acids. Germline values: CDR1 MGHDK, CDR2 SYGVNS. In DNA form, the CDR3 reads TGTGCCAGCAGTGGCTACAGGGTAGGCAATCAGCCCCAGCATTTT. This gives the protein CASSGYRVGNQPQHF.

The chain recombines TRBV5-6 with TRBJ1-2; 7 bases agree with TRBD1. The CDR3 is 14 residues long. Unmatched junction bases numbered 6, after V lost 4 bases and J lost 3 bases. The germline CDR1 and CDR2 sequences are SGHDT and YYEEEE. The CDR3 protein is CASSPGRGYYGYTF. The CDR3 DNA reads as TGTGCCAGCAGCCCAGGCAGGGGGTACTATGGCTACACCTTC.

This clone was seen just once. V gene TRBV10-3 combines with J gene TRBJ1-3; D remains unclear. Between the trimmed V and J ends, which lost 7 bases and 0 bases, there was a span of 7 bases. Germline-derived CDR1 and CDR2 are ENHRY and SYGVKD. CDR3 length equals 13 residues. Written as DNA, the CDR3 is TGTGCCATCACCCCATCCTCTGGAAACACCATATATTTT. Translation gives CAITPSSGNTIYF.